The subject of this entry is one T cell receptor (beta chain). This sample was included in a study of OX40 agonist ivuxolimab in advanced cancers. As for the study in general: Age averaged around 59 years (range roughly 23 to 80), and 70% to 85% were male. Prior checkpoint blockade (anti-PD-1, anti-PD-L1 or anti-CTLA-4) was permitted; approximately 44% had it.

CDR1 is SEHNR, CDR2 FQNEAQ, per germline (reference sequence). After removal of 2 bases from V and 5 bases from J, the junction contained 9 bases not matched to a gene. This CDR3 contains 17 residues. Autoimmune disease history or systemic immunosuppression led to patients being barred. Blood specimens came from baseline, cycle 4 day 1, and cycle 7 day 1. Using immunoSEQ multiplex PCR, the repertoire was profiled, and TCRdb retains in-frame clones only, with some absent. Of around 69,000 clones in the sample, 85% to 90% were seen once. The chain is built from TRBV7-9 and TRBJ2-1; 10 positions match TRBD1. Sequenced here: CD4+ or CD8+ T cells sorted from blood, sampled in a trial of the OX40 agonist ivuxolimab. The sequence was obtained from an adult with an advanced solid tumor such as melanoma, head and neck, liver or kidney cancer. CDR3 sequence (DNA): TGTGCCAGCAGCTTACCTCCGGGACAGGGGATTAACAATGAGCAGTTCTTC. Translated: CASSLPPGQGINNEQFF.